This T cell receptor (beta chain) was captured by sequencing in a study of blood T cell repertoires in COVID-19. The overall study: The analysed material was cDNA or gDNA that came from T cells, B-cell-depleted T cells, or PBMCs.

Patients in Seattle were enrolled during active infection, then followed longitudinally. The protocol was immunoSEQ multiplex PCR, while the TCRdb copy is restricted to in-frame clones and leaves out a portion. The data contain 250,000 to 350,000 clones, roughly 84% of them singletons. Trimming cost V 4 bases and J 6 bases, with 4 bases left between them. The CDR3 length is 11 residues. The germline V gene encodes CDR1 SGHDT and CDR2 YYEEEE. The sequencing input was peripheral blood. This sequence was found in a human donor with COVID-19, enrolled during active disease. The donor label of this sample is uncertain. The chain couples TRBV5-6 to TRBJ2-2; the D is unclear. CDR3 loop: CASSLSGELFF. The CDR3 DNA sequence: TGTGCCAGCAGCCTTTCCGGGGAGCTGTTTTTT. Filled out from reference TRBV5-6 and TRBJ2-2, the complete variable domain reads DAGVTQSPTHLIKTRGQQVTLRCSPKSGHDTVSWYQQALGQGPQFIFQYYEEEERQRGNFPDRFSGHQFPNYSSELNVNALLLGDSALYLCASSLSGELFFGEGSRLTVL.